This entry is about one T cell receptor beta chain. No antigen is known for it. The data derive from a study of graft-versus-host responses after intestinal transplantation. As for the study in general: All recipients got anti-thymocyte globulin induction, then tacrolimus and steroids for 2 to 4 years.

General study points: Individuals carrying graft-donor T cell macrochimerism showed high graft-versus-host to host-versus-graft clonal ratios in allografts. Peak circulating GvH clone levels were associated with early post-transplant HvG declines.

Looked up from germline, CDR1 is PRHDT and CDR2 is FYEKMQ (reference sequence). This CDR3 is built from 16 residues. The V and J ends lost 4 bases and 2 bases respectively, with 18 bases between them. TCRdb keeps only in-frame clones here, not all; method: immunoSEQ multiplex PCR. The sample records 80,000 to 85,000 clones, around 91% being singletons. The chain is built from TRBV13 and TRBJ2-7; D is possibly TRBD1 (6 bases). The source is a human donor who received an intestinal transplant. This specimen was unstimulated CD4+ T cells sorted from spleen or lymph node cells, taken before intestinal transplant. The CDR3 sequence: CASSWGRSAQPYEQYF. CDR3 sequence (DNA): TGTGCCAGCAGCTGGGGGCGTTCGGCCCAGCCCTACGAGCAGTACTTC.